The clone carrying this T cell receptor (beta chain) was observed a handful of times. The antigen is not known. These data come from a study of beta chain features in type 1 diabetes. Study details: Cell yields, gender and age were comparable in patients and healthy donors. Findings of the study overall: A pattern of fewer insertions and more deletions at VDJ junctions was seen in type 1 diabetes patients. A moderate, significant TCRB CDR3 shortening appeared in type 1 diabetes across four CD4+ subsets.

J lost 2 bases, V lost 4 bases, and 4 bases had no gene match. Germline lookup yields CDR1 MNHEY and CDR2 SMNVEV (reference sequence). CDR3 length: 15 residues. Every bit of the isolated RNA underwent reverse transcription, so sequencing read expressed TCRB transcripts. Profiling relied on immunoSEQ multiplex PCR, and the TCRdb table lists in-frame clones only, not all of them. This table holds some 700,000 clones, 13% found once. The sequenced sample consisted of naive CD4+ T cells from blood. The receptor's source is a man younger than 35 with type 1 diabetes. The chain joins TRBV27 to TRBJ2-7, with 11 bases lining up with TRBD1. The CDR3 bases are TGTGCCAGCAGTTCCGGACAGGGGGCTCCCTACGAGCAGTACTTC. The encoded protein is CASSSGQGAPYEQYF.